Each of the 31 T cell receptor beta chains below was sequenced from the same sample in a study of tumor-infiltrating lymphocytes in primary liver carcinoma. Total RNA and DNA came together from roughly 20-30 mg of bulk tissue without cell sorting. The authors made TCR beta cDNA from about 500 ng total RNA with a constant-region primer. Each TCR beta library was derived from three nested multiplex PCR rounds that employed slightly modified ARM-PCR. A C-beta reverse primer was combined with TRBV1-TRBV30 forward primers in the first two PCR rounds, and each round had approximately 9 cycles. TCRdb re-derived calls from the multiplex PCR reads in MiXCR, one entry per CDR3 protein. This sample yields 50,000 or so distinct CDR3 sequences, of which approximately 80% are seen a single time; approximately 25% belongs to the top ten. Input material: liver tumor tissue from sampling region 5. Subset of the sample: tumor region T5, tumor centre. The origin of the receptors is a man in his forties with primary liver carcinoma and hepatitis B virus infection.

The chain recombines TRBV20-1 with TRBJ2-5; D may be TRBD1 or TRBD2 (5 bases each). Germline CDR1 DFQATT, CDR2 SNEGSKA (reference sequence). The CDR3 spans 15 residues. V lost 3 bases and J 4 bases, leaving 18 bases between the germline ends. CDR3 loop: CSARDSGRAGETQYF. CDR3 bases: TGCAGTGCTAGGGATTCGGGACGGGCGGGAGAGACCCAGTACTTC.

Note on this clonotype: This may be a read error: a much more frequent sequence differs by one nucleotide. The rearrangement uses TRBV2 and TRBJ2-2; TRBD1 aligns across 8 bases. J lost 5 bases, V lost 5 bases, and 13 bases had no gene match. Germline CDR1 SNHLY, CDR2 FYNNEI. The CDR3 loop spans 17 amino acids. As DNA, the CDR3 is TGTGCCAGCAGTTTAAATGGACAGGGTCTTCTTACCGGGGAGCTGTTTTTT. Its translation is CASSLNGQGLLTGELFF.

This clonotype was seen only a few times. The chain couples TRBV4-1 to TRBJ2-3, with TRBD1 as a possible D gene (6 bases). The V and J ends lost 1 base and 6 bases respectively, with 11 bases between them. The CDR3 runs to 14 residues. Germline-derived CDR1 and CDR2 are MGHRA and YSYEKL. CDR3 sequence: CASSQVTRGDTQYF. DNA for the CDR3: TGCGCCAGCAGCCAAGTCACAAGGGGGGATACGCAGTATTTT.

This clonotype has just one count. The chain joins TRBV6-1 to TRBJ2-7; 8 positions match TRBD1. Germline V gives CDR1 MNHNS, CDR2 SASEGT. The ends lost 5 bases at V and 2 bases at J; junction bases unmatched: 5. The length of the CDR3 is 14 residues. CDR3 sequence reads: CASSSWTGPYEQYF. The CDR3 DNA sequence: TGTGCCAGCAGTTCCTGGACAGGGCCCTACGAGCAGTACTTC.

In the case of this clonotype: Mismatch with germline at one junction end may stem from a read error. The J gene is TRBJ2-3, the V gene TRBV11-1; perhaps TRBD2 as D (5 bases). Germline V CDR1 and CDR2: SGHAT, FQDESV (reference sequence). This CDR3 is 15 amino acids long. The CDR3 nucleotides read TGTACCAGCAGTTTGCCTAGGGAGAGCACAGATATGCAGTATTTT. It is translated as CTSSLPRESTDMQYF. The variable domain in full, with the rest retrieved from reference TRBV11-1 and TRBJ2-3, is EAEVAQSPRYKITEKSQAVAFWCDPISGHATLYWYRQILGQGPELLVQFQDESVVDDSQLPKDRFSAERLKGVDSTLKIQPAELGDSAMYLCTSSLPRESTDMQYFGPGTRLTVL.

This clonotype was counted once. The junction shows a germline mismatch at one end, possibly a read error. This sequence joins TRBV12-3 or TRBV12-4 and TRBJ1-1; no clear D. This CDR3 spans 11 amino acids. Written as DNA, the CDR3 is TGTGCCAGCAGCTCAGGTCCCCGAGCTTTCTTC. It codes for CASSSGPRAFF.

On this clonotype: The junction departs from the called germline gene at one end, perhaps through a read error. CDR3 nucleotides: TGTGCCAGCTGTGAATACAGGGTTGAGGAGCTGTTTTTT. It specifies CASCEYRVEELFF. This rearrangement joins TRBV6-1 to TRBJ2-2; D might be TRBD1 (6 bases). Germline values: CDR1 MNHNS, CDR2 SASEGT. The length of the CDR3 is 13 residues.

A word on this clonotype: At one end the junction does not follow the germline gene, possibly because of a read error. V and J are TRBV7-9 and TRBJ2-1; no reliable D call. The CDR3 has 12 residues. Germline-derived CDR1 and CDR2 are SEHNR and FQNEAQ (reference sequence). CDR3 sequence: CARSSERGERFF. CDR3 in DNA: TGTGCCAGGAGCTCGGAGCGTGGAGAGCGGTTCTTC.

V is TRBV11-3 and J is TRBJ2-7; a possible D gene is TRBD2 (6 bases). CDR3 length: 12 residues. CDR1 SGHNT and CDR2 YENEEA come from the germline V gene. V lost 4 bases and J lost 13, with 17 bases in between. The CDR3 is CASSSQWGERYF. CDR3 in DNA: TGTGCCAGCAGCTCTCAATGGGGGGAGCGATACTTC.

The rearrangement links TRBV29-1 to TRBJ2-1; D remains unclear. The CDR3 covers 10 residues. Looked up from germline, CDR1 is SQVTM and CDR2 is ANQGSEA. This CDR3 is CSLKVYEQFF. As DNA, the CDR3 is TGCAGTCTGAAAGTATACGAGCAGTTCTTC.

Notes on this clonotype: Mismatch with germline at one junction end may stem from a read error. The chain has TRBV14 and TRBJ2-2, with D possibly TRBD2 on 6 matching bases. The CDR3 totals 18 residues. Germline CDR1 and CDR2: SGHDN and FVKESK. The CDR3 loop reads CVSSQEVGLAGNTGELFF. In DNA, the CDR3 is TGTGTCAGCAGCCAAGAAGTAGGACTTGCGGGAAACACCGGGGAGCTGTTTTTT. The full variable domain, with the rest looked up from reference TRBV14 and TRBJ2-2, is EAGVTQFPSHSVIEKGQTVTLRCDPISGHDNLYWYRRVMGKEIKFLLHFVKESKQDESGMPNNRFLAERTGGTYSTLKVQPAELEDSGVYFCVSSQEVGLAGNTGELFFGEGSRLTVL.

This clonotype appeared a few times. This may arise from a read error, as a much more abundant clone is one base away. This sequence joins TRBV5-4 and TRBJ2-7, with D perhaps TRBD1 (5 bases). The CDR3 is made up of 13 amino acids. The V and J ends lost 3 bases and 6 bases respectively, with 13 bases between them. Germline CDR1 is SGHNT and CDR2 is YYREEE (reference sequence). The CDR3 spells CASSSTQGCEQYF. The CDR3 bases are TGTGCCAGCAGCTCCACGCAGGGCTGCGAGCAGTACTTC.

Regarding this clonotype: At one boundary the junction diverges from the germline segment, which might be a read error. V is TRBV11-3 and J is TRBJ2-1; D is perhaps TRBD1 (5 bases). The CDR3 extends over 12 amino acids. CDR1 is SGHNT, CDR2 YENEEA, per germline. The CDR3 reads CDSSLNANEQFF. The DNA of the CDR3 is TGCGACAGCAGCTTAAACGCCAATGAGCAGTTCTTC.

Regarding this clonotype: One end of the junction varies from germline; a read error may be responsible. This chain links TRBV11-2 with TRBJ2-7; D is uncertain. The length of the CDR3 is 14 residues. CDR1 and CDR2 from the germline V gene are SGHAT and FQNNGV. CDR3 amino acids: CASSSNRHSYEQCF. The CDR3 nucleotides read TGTGCCAGCAGCTCTAACAGACACTCCTACGAGCAGTGCTTC.

The V and J genes are TRBV10-3 and TRBJ1-5, with no clear D. Trimming took off 6 bases at V and 7 bases at J, with 19 bases between the two ends. The germline V gene encodes CDR1 ENHRY and CDR2 SYGVKD. There are 15 residues in the CDR3. This chain's CDR3 is CAISPNKGGQQPQHF. DNA of the CDR3: TGTGCCATCAGCCCGAACAAAGGAGGGCAACAGCCCCAGCATTTT.

J is TRBJ2-7 and V is TRBV29-1; possibly TRBD2 for D (6 bases). CDR3 length: 14 amino acids. Deletions cut 3 bases from V and 6 bases from J, with 18 bases between. Germline loops: CDR1 SQVTM, CDR2 ANQGSEA. CDR3 protein: CSVEIGRRVIEQYF. Written as DNA, the CDR3 is TGCAGCGTTGAGATAGGGAGGAGAGTGATCGAGCAGTACTTC.

In its sample, this clonotype is medium-sized. The rearrangement links TRBV29-1 to TRBJ2-3; D unresolved. This CDR3 has 12 amino acids. Germline values: CDR1 SQVTM, CDR2 ANQGSEA. Trimming left V 4 bases short and J 2 bases short, with 7 bases between. In DNA, the CDR3 is TGCAGCGTTGTTCTTACCACAGATACGCAGTATTTT. It yields the protein CSVVLTTDTQYF.

On this clonotype: The junction and the germline gene differ at one end; a read error may be behind it. The chain has TRBV5-4 and TRBJ2-3; 10 bases line up with TRBD1. Looked up from germline, CDR1 is SGHNT and CDR2 is YYREEE (reference sequence). The CDR3 runs to 15 residues. The CDR3, as DNA: TGTGTCAGCAGCGCGACAGGGGGCGGCACAGATACGCAGTATTTT. Its translation is CVSSATGGGTDTQYF.

This clonotype was picked up many times. The chain couples TRBV7-9 to TRBJ2-7; TRBD1 aligns across 7 bases. Germline V gene sequence: CDR1 SEHNR, CDR2 FQNEAQ (reference sequence). The ends lost 2 bases at V and 6 bases at J; junction bases unmatched: 10. The CDR3 loop spans 15 amino acids. The CDR3 DNA sequence: TGTGCCAGCAGCTTATCAGGGGGAACCCTCGGCGAGCAGTACTTC. Its protein product is CASSLSGGTLGEQYF.

This clonotype was seen just once. One end of the junction varies from germline; a read error may be responsible. The chain uses TRBV6-1 and TRBJ2-5; D may correspond to TRBD1 or TRBD2 (5 bases each). This CDR3 has 16 amino acids. Germline V gene sequence: CDR1 MNHNS, CDR2 SASEGT. The CDR3 DNA follows: TGTGCCAGCAATGGACCACCACGGGGCAGTCAAGAGACCCAATACTTC. Its translation: CASNGPPRGSQETQYF.

For this clonotype: The junction departs from germline at one end; a sequencing error may be responsible. The chain employs TRBV11-1 and TRBJ2-2; possibly TRBD2 for D (7 bases). CDR1 and CDR2 from the germline V gene are SGHAT and FQDESV (reference sequence). The CDR3 has 15 residues. Here the CDR3 reads CASSLVQGNTGGPFF. CDR3 nucleotide sequence: TGTGCCAGTAGCTTAGTACAGGGAAATACCGGGGGGCCGTTTTTT. Together with reference TRBV11-1 and TRBJ2-2, the CDR3 gives the full variable domain: EAEVAQSPRYKITEKSQAVAFWCDPISGHATLYWYRQILGQGPELLVQFQDESVVDDSQLPKDRFSAERLKGVDSTLKIQPAELGDSAMYLCASSLVQGNTGGPFFGEGSRLTVL.

On this clonotype itself: Sequence at one end of the junction differs from germline and may be a read error. V and J are TRBV11-1 and TRBJ2-2; TRBD2 might be the D (5 bases). Germline CDR1 reads SGHAT; CDR2 reads FQDESV (reference sequence). This CDR3 comprises 15 residues. CDR3 nucleotide sequence: TGTGCCTGCAGCTATGCAGGACTTTTCTCCGGGGAGCTGTTTTTT. It encodes CACSYAGLFSGELFF.

This clonotype was detected only a few times. This may stem from a read error, because a much larger clone lies one nucleotide away. V and J are TRBV28 and TRBJ1-1; no clear D. With 2 bases removed from V and 6 bases from J, the gap between germline ends came to 10 bases. The CDR3 sequence is 13 residues long. The germline gives CDR1 MDHEN, CDR2 SYDVKM. The CDR3 sequence is CASSLRDLAEAFF. CDR3 sequence (DNA): TGTGCCAGCAGTTTACGGGATTTGGCTGAAGCTTTCTTT.

Turning to this clonotype: A read error may explain this, as a much larger clone is one base away. Without the conserved terminal phenylalanine or tryptophan, this CDR3 likely stems from a read error. The chain combines TRBV12-3 or TRBV12-4 with TRBJ2-1; no firm D call. The CDR3 runs to 14 residues. V lost 3 bases and J 12 bases, leaving 18 bases between the germline ends. CDR3 in amino acids: CASSFSPTAGWQFL. In DNA form, the CDR3 reads TGTGCCAGCAGTTTCAGCCCTACAGCAGGATGGCAGTTCCTC.

The chain recombines TRBV6-2 or TRBV6-3 with TRBJ2-3; TRBD2 might be the D (6 bases). Germline CDR1 and CDR2: MNHEY and SVGEGT. CDR3 length: 13 residues. Trimming shortened V by 6 bases and J by 15 bases, and 22 bases separated the two germline ends. CDR3 loop: CASSPMRDGRHYF. CDR3 nucleotides: TGTGCCAGCAGCCCTATGCGGGACGGACGGCACTATTTT.

Regarding this clonotype: Because the CDR3 is missing its conserved closing phenylalanine or tryptophan, this is likely a read error. The rearrangement links TRBV12-3 or TRBV12-4 to TRBJ2-7; no definite D call. V shed 5 bases and J shed 3 bases, with 8 bases lying between them. CDR3 length equals 12 residues. This chain's CDR3 is CASSMEHYEQYL. The CDR3 DNA reads TGTGCCAGCAGTATGGAACACTACGAGCAGTACTTA.

About this clonotype itself: In this CDR3 the conserved last residue, phenylalanine or tryptophan, is missing, so a read error is likely. The V call is TRBV30, the J call TRBJ2-1; 7 nucleotides line up with TRBD2. Trimming took 5 bases from V and 12 from J; bases not matched to a gene: 13. The length of the CDR3 is 13 residues. Germline lookup yields CDR1 GTSNPN and CDR2 SVGIG (reference sequence). In DNA, the CDR3 is TGTGCCTGGGCGGGGGACCGACGAGCCTCGCAGTTCTCC. Protein: CAWAGDRRASQFS.

With regard to this clonotype: The junction differs from germline at one of its ends, possibly a read error. This chain connects TRBV29-1 to TRBJ1-5, with D maybe TRBD1 (6 bases). The CDR3 has 13 residues. The germline CDR1 and CDR2 sequences are SQVTM and ANQGSEA. CDR3 DNA: TGTAGCGTTGTCGGACAGATCATTCAGCACCAGCATTTT. It is translated as CSVVGQIIQHQHF.

As regards this clonotype: Compared with germline, one end of the junction differs, possibly owing to a read error. The V gene is TRBV11-1, the J gene TRBJ2-2; either TRBD1 or TRBD2 may fit D (5 bases each). CDR1 and CDR2 (germline): SGHAT, FQDESV (reference sequence). CDR3 size: 15 residues. The DNA of the CDR3 is TGTGCCAGCAACTATACAGGACCTTTCTCCGGGGAGCAGTTCTTT. It is translated as CASNYTGPFSGEQFF.

The sample holds a few counts of this clonotype. A much bigger clone sits one base away, suggesting this may be a read error. The V gene is TRBV7-2, the J gene TRBJ2-2; unclear D gene. The CDR3 runs to 13 residues. Germline V gene data show CDR1 as SGHTA and CDR2 as FQGNSA. The ends were cut back, 4 bases at V and 9 bases at J, with 12 bases in the middle. CDR3 sequence reads: CASSSQLTRELFF. The CDR3 DNA reads TGTGCCAGCAGCTCCCAACTGACCAGGGAGCTGTTTTTT.

As concerns this clonotype: A read error may account for a junction end that differs from germline. The rearrangement joins TRBV11-1 to TRBJ2-2; D not resolved. The CDR3 runs 15 residues. In germline, CDR1 is SGHAT, CDR2 FQDESV (reference sequence). The CDR3 region has the DNA TGTGTCAGCAGCTATATAGGACCTTTATCCGGGGAGCTGTTTTTT. It specifies CVSSYIGPLSGELFF.